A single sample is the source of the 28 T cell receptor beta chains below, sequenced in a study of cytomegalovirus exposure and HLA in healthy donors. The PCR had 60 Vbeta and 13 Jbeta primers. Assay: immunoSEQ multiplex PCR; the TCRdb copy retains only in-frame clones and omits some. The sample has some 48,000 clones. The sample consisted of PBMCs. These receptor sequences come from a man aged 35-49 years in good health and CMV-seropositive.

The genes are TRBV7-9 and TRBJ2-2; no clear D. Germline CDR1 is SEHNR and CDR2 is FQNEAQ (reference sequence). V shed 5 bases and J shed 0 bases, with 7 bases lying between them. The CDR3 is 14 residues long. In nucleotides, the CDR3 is TGTGCCAGCAGCCCCCGAGCGAACACCGGGGAGCTGTTTTTT. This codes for CASSPRANTGELFF.

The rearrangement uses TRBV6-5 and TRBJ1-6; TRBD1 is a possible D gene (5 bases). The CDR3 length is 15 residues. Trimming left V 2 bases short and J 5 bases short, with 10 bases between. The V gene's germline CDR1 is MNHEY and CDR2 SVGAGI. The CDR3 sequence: CASSYGGGNNSPLHF. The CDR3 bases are TGTGCCAGCAGTTACGGGGGAGGCAATAATTCACCCCTCCACTTT.

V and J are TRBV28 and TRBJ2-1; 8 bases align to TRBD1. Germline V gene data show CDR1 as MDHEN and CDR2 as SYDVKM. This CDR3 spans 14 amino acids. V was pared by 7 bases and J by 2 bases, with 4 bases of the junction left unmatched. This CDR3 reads CASTPGQAYNEQFF. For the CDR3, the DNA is TGTGCCAGCACCCCGGGACAGGCCTACAATGAGCAGTTCTTC.

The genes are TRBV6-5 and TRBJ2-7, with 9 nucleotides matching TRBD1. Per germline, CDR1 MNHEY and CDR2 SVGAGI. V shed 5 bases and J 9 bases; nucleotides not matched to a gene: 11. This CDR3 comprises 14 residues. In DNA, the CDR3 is TGTGCCAGCAGTACCTTGGACAGGGGAAAGGTGCAGTACTTC. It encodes CASSTLDRGKVQYF.

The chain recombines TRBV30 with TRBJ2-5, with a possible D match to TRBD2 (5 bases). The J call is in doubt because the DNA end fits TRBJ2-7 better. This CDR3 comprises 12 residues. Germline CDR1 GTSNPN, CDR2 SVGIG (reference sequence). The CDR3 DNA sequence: TGTGCCTGGGGAACTAGAGCGTTCGAGCAGTACTTC. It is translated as CAWGTRAFEQYF.

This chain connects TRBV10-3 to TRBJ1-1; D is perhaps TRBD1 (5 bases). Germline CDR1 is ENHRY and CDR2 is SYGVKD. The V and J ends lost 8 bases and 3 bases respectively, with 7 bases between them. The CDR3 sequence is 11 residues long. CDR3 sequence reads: CAISGDTEAFF. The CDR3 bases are TGTGCCATCTCGGGGGACACTGAAGCTTTCTTT.

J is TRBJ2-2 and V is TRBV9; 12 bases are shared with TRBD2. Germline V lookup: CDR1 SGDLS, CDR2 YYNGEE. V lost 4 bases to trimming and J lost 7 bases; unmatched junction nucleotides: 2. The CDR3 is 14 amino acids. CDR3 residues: CASSMTSGSGELFF. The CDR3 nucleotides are TGTGCCAGCAGCATGACTAGCGGGAGCGGGGAGCTGTTTTTT.

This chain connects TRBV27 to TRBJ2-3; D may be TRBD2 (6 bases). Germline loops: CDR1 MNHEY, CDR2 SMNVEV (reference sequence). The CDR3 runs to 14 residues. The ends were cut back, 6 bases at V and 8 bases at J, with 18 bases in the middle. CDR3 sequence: CASSNGGGVGTQYF. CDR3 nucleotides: TGTGCCAGCAGCAATGGGGGAGGCGTGGGTACGCAGTATTTT.

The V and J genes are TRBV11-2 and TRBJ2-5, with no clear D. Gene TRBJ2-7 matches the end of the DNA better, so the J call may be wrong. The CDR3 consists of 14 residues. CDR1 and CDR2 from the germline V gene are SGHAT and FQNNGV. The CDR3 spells CASSPERFTYEQYF. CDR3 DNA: TGTGCCAGCAGCCCCGAAAGATTCACCTACGAGCAGTACTTC.

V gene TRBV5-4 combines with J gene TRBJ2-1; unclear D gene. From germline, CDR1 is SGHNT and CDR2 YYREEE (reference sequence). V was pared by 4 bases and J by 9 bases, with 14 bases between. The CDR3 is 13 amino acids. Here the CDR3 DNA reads TGTGCCAGCAGCCAAGACTCCTTCGGTGAGCAGTTCTTC. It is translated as CASSQDSFGEQFF.

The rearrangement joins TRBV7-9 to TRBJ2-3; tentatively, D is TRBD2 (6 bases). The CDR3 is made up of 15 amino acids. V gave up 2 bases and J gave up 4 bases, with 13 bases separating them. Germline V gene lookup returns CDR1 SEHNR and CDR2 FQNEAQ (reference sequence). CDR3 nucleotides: TGTGCCAGCAGCTTAAACTCTGGAGGGTCAGATACGCAGTATTTT. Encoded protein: CASSLNSGGSDTQYF. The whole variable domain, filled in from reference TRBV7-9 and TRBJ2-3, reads DTGVSQNPRHKITKRGQNVTFRCDPISEHNRLYWYRQTLGQGPEFLTYFQNEAQLEKSRLLSDRFSAERPKGSFSTLEIQRTEQGDSAMYLCASSLNSGGSDTQYFGPGTRLTVL.

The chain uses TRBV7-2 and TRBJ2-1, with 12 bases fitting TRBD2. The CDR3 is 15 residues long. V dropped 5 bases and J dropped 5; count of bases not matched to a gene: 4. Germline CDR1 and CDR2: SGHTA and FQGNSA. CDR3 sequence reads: CASSLRLAGDNEQFF. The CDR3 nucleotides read TGTGCCAGCAGCCTGAGACTAGCGGGAGACAATGAGCAGTTCTTC.

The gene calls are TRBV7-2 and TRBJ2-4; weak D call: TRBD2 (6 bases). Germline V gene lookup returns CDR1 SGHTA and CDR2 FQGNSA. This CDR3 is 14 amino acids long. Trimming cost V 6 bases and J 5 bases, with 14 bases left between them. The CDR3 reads CASRVSAGQNIQYF. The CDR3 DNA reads TGTGCCAGCAGGGTTTCGGCGGGGCAAAACATTCAGTACTTC. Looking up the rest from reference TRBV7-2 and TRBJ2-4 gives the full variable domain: GAGVSQSPSNKVTEKGKDVELRCDPISGHTALYWYRQSLGQGLEFLIYFQGNSAPDKSGLPSDRFSAERTGGSVSTLTIQRTQQEDSAVYLCASRVSAGQNIQYFGAGTRLSVL.

This CDR3 reads CASSGETQYF. CDR3 sequence (DNA): TGTGCCAGCAGCGGAGAGACCCAGTACTTC. The rearrangement uses TRBV6-5 and TRBJ2-5; D remains ambiguous. V was cut by 6 bases and J by 4 bases, with 3 bases left in between. Per germline, CDR1 MNHEY and CDR2 SVGAGI. CDR3 length: 10 residues.

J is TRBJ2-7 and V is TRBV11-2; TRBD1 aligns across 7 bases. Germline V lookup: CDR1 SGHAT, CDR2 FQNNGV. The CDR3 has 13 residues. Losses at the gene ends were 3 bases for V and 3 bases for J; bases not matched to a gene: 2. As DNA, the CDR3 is TGTGCCAGCAGCTTCGGACAGGTCTACGAGCAGTACTTC. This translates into CASSFGQVYEQYF.

The CDR3: CASSIRSPAYEQYF. In DNA, the CDR3 is TGTGCCAGCAGTATCCGTTCCCCCGCCTACGAGCAGTACTTC. This chain connects TRBV27 to TRBJ2-7; D is uncertain. Trimming cost V 5 bases and J 2 bases, with 13 bases left between them. The CDR3 covers 14 residues. CDR1 is MNHEY and CDR2 is SMNVEV in the germline V gene (reference sequence).

The CDR3 DNA follows: TGTGCCAGCAGCCTAAAGTACCAAGAGACCCAGTACTTC. This translates into CASSLKYQETQYF. The gene calls are TRBV6-5 and TRBJ2-5; D ambiguous. The V gene lost 6 bases and the J gene lost 0 bases, with 8 bases spanning the gap. The CDR3 runs 13 residues. Germline values: CDR1 MNHEY, CDR2 SVGAGI.

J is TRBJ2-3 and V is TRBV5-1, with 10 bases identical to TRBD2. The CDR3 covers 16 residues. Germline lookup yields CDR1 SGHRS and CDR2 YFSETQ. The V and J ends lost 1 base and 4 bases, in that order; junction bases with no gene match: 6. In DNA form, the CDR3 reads TGCGCCAGCAGCTTGTCCCTAGCGGGAGTTGCAGATACGCAGTATTTT. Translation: CASSLSLAGVADTQYF.

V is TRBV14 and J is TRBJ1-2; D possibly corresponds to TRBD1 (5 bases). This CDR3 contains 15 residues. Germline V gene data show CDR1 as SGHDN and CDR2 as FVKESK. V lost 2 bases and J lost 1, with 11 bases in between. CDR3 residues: CASSQQGSLNYGYTF. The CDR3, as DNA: TGTGCCAGCAGCCAACAGGGTTCCCTTAACTATGGCTACACCTTC.

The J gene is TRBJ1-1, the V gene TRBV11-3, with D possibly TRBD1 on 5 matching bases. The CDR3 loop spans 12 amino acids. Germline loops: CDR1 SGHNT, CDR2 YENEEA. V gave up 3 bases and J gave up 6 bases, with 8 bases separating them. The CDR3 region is CASSFTGSEAFF. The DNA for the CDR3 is TGTGCCAGCAGCTTTACAGGCTCTGAAGCTTTCTTT.

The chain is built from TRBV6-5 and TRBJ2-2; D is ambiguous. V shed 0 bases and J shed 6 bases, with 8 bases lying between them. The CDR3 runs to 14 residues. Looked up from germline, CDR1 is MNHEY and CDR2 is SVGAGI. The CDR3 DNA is TGTGCCAGCAGTTACTCGTCGACTGCCGGGGAGCTGTTTTTT. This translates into CASSYSSTAGELFF.

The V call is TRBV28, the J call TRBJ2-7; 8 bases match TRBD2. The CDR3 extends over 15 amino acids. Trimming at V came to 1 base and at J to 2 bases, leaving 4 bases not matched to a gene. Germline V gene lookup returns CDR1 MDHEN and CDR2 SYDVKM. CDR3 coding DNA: TGTGCCAGCAGTTTATTAGCGGGGACCGCCTACGAGCAGTACTTC. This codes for CASSLLAGTAYEQYF.

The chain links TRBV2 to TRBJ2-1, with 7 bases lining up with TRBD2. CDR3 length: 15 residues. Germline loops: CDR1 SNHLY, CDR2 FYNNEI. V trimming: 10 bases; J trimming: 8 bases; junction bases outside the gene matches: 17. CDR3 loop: CAIPGRWEGSDEQFF. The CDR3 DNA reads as TGTGCCATCCCCGGGAGGTGGGAGGGGTCGGATGAGCAGTTCTTC. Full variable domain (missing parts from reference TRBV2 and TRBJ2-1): EPEVTQTPSHQVTQMGQEVILRCVPISNHLYFYWYRQILGQKVEFLVSFYNNEISEKSEIFDDQFSVERPDGSNFTLKIRSTKLEDSAMYFCAIPGRWEGSDEQFFGPGTRLTVL.

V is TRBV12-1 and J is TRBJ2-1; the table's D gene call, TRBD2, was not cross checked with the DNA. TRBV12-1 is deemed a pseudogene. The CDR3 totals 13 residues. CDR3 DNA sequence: TGTGCCAGCAGCTTTGTAGCGGCGATTGAGCAGTTCTTC. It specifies CASSFVAAIEQFF.

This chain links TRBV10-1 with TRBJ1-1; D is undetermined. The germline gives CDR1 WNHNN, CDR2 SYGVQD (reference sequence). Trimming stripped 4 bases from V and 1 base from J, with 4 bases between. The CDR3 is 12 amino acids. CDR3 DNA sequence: TGCGCCAGCAGTGGGCCGAACACTGAAGCTTTCTTT. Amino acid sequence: CASSGPNTEAFF.

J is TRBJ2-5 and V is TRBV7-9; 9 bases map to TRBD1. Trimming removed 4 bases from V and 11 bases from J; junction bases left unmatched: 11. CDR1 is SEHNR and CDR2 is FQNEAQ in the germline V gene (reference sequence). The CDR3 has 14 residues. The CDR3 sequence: CASSSQQGALEQYF. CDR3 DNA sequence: TGTGCCAGCAGCTCTCAACAGGGGGCGCTTGAGCAGTACTTC.

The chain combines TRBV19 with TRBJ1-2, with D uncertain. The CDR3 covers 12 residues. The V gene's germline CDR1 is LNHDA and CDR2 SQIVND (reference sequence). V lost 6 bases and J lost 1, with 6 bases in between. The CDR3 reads CASSLSNYGYTF. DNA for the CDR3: TGTGCCAGTAGCCTTAGTAACTATGGCTACACCTTC.

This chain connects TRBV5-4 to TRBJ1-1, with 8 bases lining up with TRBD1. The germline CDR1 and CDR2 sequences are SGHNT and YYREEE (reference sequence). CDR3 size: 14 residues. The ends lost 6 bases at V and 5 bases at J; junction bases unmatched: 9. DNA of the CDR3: TGTGCCAGCACCATGACAGGGGAGAGAACTGAAGCTTTCTTT. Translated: CASTMTGERTEAFF.